Each of the 7 T cell receptor beta chains below was sequenced from the same sample in a study of beta chain features in type 1 diabetes. Points from the study as a whole: Researchers report that Type 1 diabetes patients had moderately but significantly shorter TCRB CDR3s across all four CD4+ subsets.

These receptors are not linked to any known antigen. Reverse transcription of all isolated RNA meant that expressed TCRB transcripts were sequenced. Produced via immunoSEQ multiplex PCR; TCRdb's table is partial and in-frame only. The repertoire consists of approximately 170,000 clones, with about 63% occurring once and the leading ten covering about 0.081%. Sequencing was done on a sample of naive CD4+ T cells from blood. Source of these receptors: a young man with type 1 diabetes.

The chain is built from TRBV29-1 and TRBJ2-1, with 11 bases aligning to TRBD2. This CDR3 has 13 amino acids. V lost 7 bases to trimming and J lost 3 bases; unmatched junction nucleotides: 2. Looked up from germline, CDR1 is SQVTM and CDR2 is ANQGSEA. CDR3 in amino acids: CSATSGGYNEQFF. CDR3 nucleotides: TGCAGCGCTACTAGCGGGGGCTACAATGAGCAGTTCTTC.

This clone was counted only a few times. The same CDR3 also results from other DNA sequences found in this sample. This rearrangement joins TRBV20-1 to TRBJ2-5; D gene uncertain. The V end was cut by 5 bases, the J end by 5 bases, with 9 bases between. The CDR3 totals 11 residues. Germline V gene data show CDR1 as DFQATT and CDR2 as SNEGSKA (reference sequence). The CDR3 reads CSAPTGETQYF. The CDR3, as DNA: TGCAGTGCTCCGACGGGTGAGACCCAGTACTTC.

V and J are TRBV7-9 and TRBJ2-1; TRBD1 agrees at 11 bases. The CDR3 covers 18 residues. J gave up 0 bases and V 6 bases, and 10 bases lay outside the gene matches. CDR1 and CDR2 from the germline V gene are SEHNR and FQNEAQ (reference sequence). The CDR3 loop reads CASRSGQGALPSYNEQFF. In DNA form, the CDR3 reads TGTGCCAGCAGGAGCGGACAGGGGGCCCTACCCTCCTACAATGAGCAGTTCTTC. The whole variable domain, filled in from reference TRBV7-9 and TRBJ2-1, reads DTGVSQNPRHKITKRGQNVTFRCDPISEHNRLYWYRQTLGQGPEFLTYFQNEAQLEKSRLLSDRFSAERPKGSFSTLEIQRTEQGDSAMYLCASRSGQGALPSYNEQFFGPGTRLTVL.

J is TRBJ1-2 and V is TRBV29-1; 10 nucleotides match TRBD1. V lost 7 bases, J lost 3 bases, and 2 bases stayed unmatched. There are 12 residues in the CDR3. The germline V gene encodes CDR1 SQVTM and CDR2 ANQGSEA. The DNA for the CDR3 is TGCAGCGCCGGGACAGGGGACTATGGCTACACCTTC. This gives the protein CSAGTGDYGYTF.

V and J are TRBV23-1 and TRBJ2-6; D is undetermined. TRBV23-1 is an ORF; its function is uncertain. The germline V and J ends were trimmed by 0 bases and 2 bases, with 8 bases remaining between them. This CDR3 is built from 16 residues. CDR3: CASSQSGPPGANVLTF. CDR3 nucleotides: TGCGCCAGCAGTCAATCTGGGCCACCTGGGGCCAACGTCCTGACTTTC.

The chain recombines TRBV12-5 with TRBJ2-3; no firm D call. The ends were cut back, 3 bases at V and 6 bases at J, with 4 bases in the middle. Germline values: CDR1 LGHNT, CDR2 FRNRAP. The CDR3 is 11 residues long. The chain's CDR3 is CASGFGDTQYF. The CDR3 nucleotides read TGTGCTAGTGGTTTTGGGGATACGCAGTATTTT.

The CDR3, as DNA: TGTGCCACCAGGGGACAGGGGAACACTGAAGCTTTCTTT. Encoded protein: CATRGQGNTEAFF. V usage is TRBV10-3 and J usage is TRBJ1-1; 9 bases line up with TRBD1. Germline lookup yields CDR1 ENHRY and CDR2 SYGVKD. V lost 10 bases, J lost 1 base, and 4 bases stayed unmatched. This CDR3 comprises 13 residues.